A single sample is the source of the 10 T cell receptor beta chains below, sequenced in a study of shared clonotypes between healthy human individuals. The protocol was immunoSEQ multiplex PCR, while the TCRdb copy is restricted to in-frame clones and leaves out a portion. This table holds approximately 480,000 clones, about three quarters found once. The sequencing sample was made of PBMCs. All receptors come from a woman between 35 and 50 years old in good health. Some clones in this sample may be carry-over from other donors' samples.

The chain joins TRBV2 to TRBJ1-2; D gene ambiguous. V was clipped by 3 bases and J by 9 bases, with 8 bases between them. The CDR3 has 11 residues. Germline loops: CDR1 SNHLY, CDR2 FYNNEI. CDR3 nucleotides: TGTGCCAGCAGTGACAGCTTTAGCTACACCTTC. This gives the protein CASSDSFSYTF.

The rearrangement links TRBV5-4 to TRBJ1-2, with 9 nucleotides matching TRBD1. The CDR3 extends over 15 amino acids. The germline V gene has CDR1 SGHNT and CDR2 YYREEE (reference sequence). V shed 4 bases, J shed 5 bases, and the junction held 9 bases outside the gene matches. CDR3 in amino acids: CASSNQQGATYGYTF. CDR3 in DNA: TGTGCCAGCAGCAACCAACAGGGGGCGACGTATGGCTACACCTTC.

This chain's CDR3 is CASSTPIRISYNEQFF. The CDR3 nucleotides read TGCGCCAGCAGCACCCCGATCAGGATTTCCTACAATGAGCAGTTCTTC. The V gene is TRBV5-1, the J gene TRBJ2-1; no definite D call. Deletions cut 4 bases from V and 1 base from J, with 15 bases between. This CDR3 has 16 residues. Germline V gene lookup returns CDR1 SGHRS and CDR2 YFSETQ.

V usage is TRBV10-3 and J usage is TRBJ1-1; TRBD1 matches 8 bases. The V gene's germline CDR1 is ENHRY and CDR2 SYGVKD. The CDR3 sequence is 15 residues long. V trimming: 2 bases; J trimming: 1 base; junction bases outside the gene matches: 3. The CDR3 loop reads CAISEGQGGNTEAFF. CDR3 nucleotide sequence: TGTGCCATCAGTGAGGGACAGGGAGGGAACACTGAAGCTTTCTTT.

The rearrangement joins TRBV7-3 to TRBJ2-5, with D perhaps TRBD2 (6 bases). The CDR3 consists of 15 residues. In germline, CDR1 is SGHTA, CDR2 FQGTGA. V lost 0 bases and J 5 bases, leaving 13 bases between the germline ends. The chain's CDR3 is CASSLTSGMGETQYF. The CDR3 nucleotides are TGTGCCAGCAGCTTAACTAGCGGTATGGGGGAGACCCAGTACTTC.

Only one count was recorded for this clone. The chain couples TRBV6-5 to TRBJ2-3; D is possibly TRBD2 (6 bases). Germline CDR1 reads MNHEY; CDR2 reads SVGAGI. The CDR3 contains 15 residues. V lost 5 bases to trimming and J lost 1 base, with 13 bases between them. CDR3 sequence reads: CASSPSGPRTDTQYF. The CDR3 region has the DNA TGTGCCAGCAGTCCAAGCGGGCCCCGCACAGATACGCAGTATTTT.

J is TRBJ2-5 and V is TRBV5-1; 7 nucleotides match TRBD2. The germline V gene encodes CDR1 SGHRS and CDR2 YFSETQ. J gave up 5 bases and V 0 bases, and 13 bases lay outside the gene matches. The CDR3 length is 17 residues. CDR3 protein: CASSLAPSGIRRETQYF. CDR3 nucleotide sequence: TGCGCCAGCAGCTTGGCCCCCAGCGGGATTCGGCGGGAGACCCAGTACTTC. Full variable domain (missing parts from reference TRBV5-1 and TRBJ2-5): KAGVTQTPRYLIKTRGQQVTLSCSPISGHRSVSWYQQTPGQGLQFLFEYFSETQRNKGNFPGRFSGRQFSNSRSEMNVSTLELGDSALYLCASSLAPSGIRRETQYFGPGTRLLVL.

The chain has TRBV4-1 and TRBJ2-3, with a weak D call TRBD2 (6 bases). Trimming left V 3 bases short and J 6 bases short, with 16 bases between. The CDR3 covers 15 residues. CDR1 is MGHRA and CDR2 is YSYEKL in the germline V gene. CDR3: CASSQGGTTKDTQYF. CDR3 nucleotides: TGCGCCAGCAGCCAGGGAGGTACCACAAAGGATACGCAGTATTTT.

As for this clone: At the DNA level, this CDR3 is encoded by other sequences in the same sample as well. The chain carries TRBV19 and TRBJ2-5, with unresolved D. There are 13 residues in the CDR3. Germline values: CDR1 LNHDA, CDR2 SQIVND (reference sequence). V lost 1 base and J 4 bases, leaving 7 bases between the germline ends. CDR3 DNA: TGTGCCAGTAGTATAGTATCGGGAGAGACCCAGTACTTC. The encoded protein is CASSIVSGETQYF. The entire variable domain, with the rest obtained from reference TRBV19 and TRBJ2-5, is as follows: DGGITQSPKYLFRKEGQNVTLSCEQNLNHDAMYWYRQDPGQGLRLIYYSQIVNDFQKGDIAEGYSVSREKKESFPLTVTSAQKNPTAFYLCASSIVSGETQYFGPGTRLLVL.

The V and J genes are TRBV5-1 and TRBJ1-1; D is undetermined. CDR3 length: 12 residues. Germline V gene lookup returns CDR1 SGHRS and CDR2 YFSETQ. Trimming cost V 6 bases and J 1 base, with 7 bases left between them. Here the CDR3 DNA reads TGCGCCAGCAAACAGTCGAACACTGAAGCTTTCTTT. Its protein product is CASKQSNTEAFF.